Below are 25 T cell receptor beta chains sequenced from a single sample in a study of blood T cell repertoires in COVID-19 (dated by TCRdb to between 2020 and 2021). Receptor libraries were prepared by the immunoSEQ multiplex PCR assay. The immuneACCESS repertoire file appears here via TCRdb, limited to in-frame rearrangements. These files lack a portion of the clones; in checked studies, under half of the deficit traces to unresolved V genes, and the cause of the others is not known. This sample holds 60,000 to 85,000 clones; under 95% were observed only once. The top ten clonotypes cover 1.4% to 1.5% of the sample. The sequenced material came from peripheral blood. The receptors shown here come from a man aged 45-60 years with acute or convalescent COVID-19.

The CDR3 region has the DNA TGTGCCAGCTCACCACTCCCAGGGGAGTCTCTTGAGCAGTTCTTC. It is translated as CASSPLPGESLEQFF. This sequence joins TRBV18 and TRBJ2-1; tentatively, D is TRBD1 (6 bases). V lost 1 base, J lost 9 bases, and 16 bases lay in between. Germline values: CDR1 KGHSH, CDR2 LQKENI. The CDR3 contains 15 residues.

This chain joins TRBV4-1 and TRBJ2-5; weak D call: TRBD1 (5 bases). Trimming left V 1 base short and J 4 bases short, with 16 bases between. This CDR3 is built from 16 residues. From germline, CDR1 is MGHRA and CDR2 YSYEKL. The CDR3 nucleotides are TGCGCCAGCAGCCAAGCTCCAGGGTCCTCGGCAGAGACCCAGTACTTC. It codes for CASSQAPGSSAETQYF.

This chain connects TRBV3-1 (or the pseudogene TRBV3-2) to TRBJ2-5; D is perhaps TRBD1 (5 bases). CDR3 size: 17 residues. Germline CDR1 is LGHDT and CDR2 is YNNKEL (reference sequence). V lost 5 bases to trimming and J lost 2 bases, with 21 bases between them. This chain's CDR3 is CASSSGARVGYQETQYF. The CDR3 bases are TGTGCCAGCAGCTCAGGAGCCAGGGTGGGGTATCAAGAGACCCAGTACTTC.

This CDR3 is CASSTTLGGLDEQFF. DNA of the CDR3: TGTGCCAGTAGTACGACGCTGGGGGGACTAGATGAGCAGTTCTTC. The chain has TRBV19 and TRBJ2-1; 8 bases line up with TRBD2. This CDR3 spans 15 amino acids. V shed 4 bases, J shed 8 bases, and the junction held 10 bases outside the gene matches. CDR1 is LNHDA, CDR2 SQIVND, per germline (reference sequence).

The chain joins TRBV6-6 to TRBJ2-1, with D possibly TRBD1 on 6 matching bases. Between the trimmed V and J ends, which lost 6 bases and 3 bases, there was a span of 15 bases. The germline CDR1 and CDR2 sequences are MNHNY and SVGAGI (reference sequence). This CDR3 spans 15 amino acids. CDR3 nucleotide sequence: TGTGCCAGCAGCGACTCCGGGACATACTACAATGAGCAGTTCTTC. Protein sequence: CASSDSGTYYNEQFF.

This clone was observed a single time. J is TRBJ1-5 and V is TRBV27; no clear D gene. Trimming left V 2 bases short and J 0 bases short, with 8 bases between. The length of the CDR3 is 15 residues. Germline-derived CDR1 and CDR2 are MNHEY and SMNVEV (reference sequence). This CDR3 is CASSLRSNSNQPQHF. The DNA for the CDR3 is TGTGCCAGCAGTTTACGGTCTAATAGCAATCAGCCCCAGCATTTT.

This chain connects TRBV30 to TRBJ2-7; possibly TRBD2 for D (5 bases). The CDR3 has 13 amino acids. The germline V gene encodes CDR1 GTSNPN and CDR2 SVGIG (reference sequence). Between the trimmed V and J ends, which lost 0 bases and 3 bases, there was a span of 9 bases. CDR3 in amino acids: CAWSVGSGYEQYF. The CDR3 DNA reads as TGTGCCTGGAGTGTAGGCAGCGGCTACGAGCAGTACTTC.

V gene TRBV6-2 or TRBV6-3 combines with J gene TRBJ1-5; TRBD1 aligns across 7 bases. Germline V gene data show CDR1 as MNHEY and CDR2 as SVGEGT. The V segment lost 2 bases and the J segment 2 bases; nucleotides outside the gene matches: 3. The CDR3 extends over 15 amino acids. DNA of the CDR3: TGTGCCAGCAGTTACGGACAGGTCGGCAATCAGCCCCAGCATTTT. Residues: CASSYGQVGNQPQHF.

The V call is TRBV27, the J call TRBJ1-1, with TRBD1 identical over 7 bases. Per germline, CDR1 MNHEY and CDR2 SMNVEV (reference sequence). The V and J ends lost 7 bases and 9 bases, in that order; junction bases with no gene match: 11. This CDR3 region has 13 residues. CDR3: CASISTGQAKAFF. The CDR3 DNA follows: TGTGCCAGCATTTCGACCGGACAGGCTAAAGCTTTCTTT.

The chain has TRBV11-1 and TRBJ2-6, with TRBD1 identical over 8 bases. This CDR3 has 15 residues. The V segment lost 5 bases and the J segment 2 bases; nucleotides outside the gene matches: 2. Looked up from germline, CDR1 is SGHAT and CDR2 is FQDESV (reference sequence). The CDR3 bases are TGTGCCAGCAGCACAGGGGGAGCTGGGGCCAACGTCCTGACTTTC. Protein product: CASSTGGAGANVLTF.

This chain connects TRBV6-5 to TRBJ1-2; the match to TRBD1 covers 7 bases. The CDR3 covers 15 residues. From germline, CDR1 is MNHEY and CDR2 SVGAGI. Trimming at V came to 6 bases and at J to 4 bases, leaving 11 bases not matched to a gene. This CDR3 reads CASRGGQPLLYGYTF. The CDR3 nucleotides read TGTGCCAGCAGAGGGGGACAGCCCCTGCTCTATGGCTACACCTTC.

The V call is TRBV15, the J call TRBJ1-5, with D uncertain. Trimming stripped 4 bases from V and 7 bases from J, with 20 bases between. CDR3 size: 16 residues. Germline V lookup: CDR1 LNHNV, CDR2 YYDKDF (reference sequence). CDR3 region: CATSIMGQMGSQPQHF. CDR3 sequence (DNA): TGTGCCACCAGCATTATGGGCCAGATGGGTTCACAGCCCCAGCATTTT.

The V gene is TRBV7-7, the J gene TRBJ2-5, with D perhaps TRBD1 (6 bases). Deletions cut 5 bases from V and 2 bases from J, with 9 bases between. This CDR3 is 13 amino acids long. Germline V CDR1 and CDR2: SSHAT, FNYEAQ (reference sequence). CDR3 nucleotide sequence: TGTGCCAGCAGCCTTGGACAGCAAGAGACCCAGTACTTC. Its protein is CASSLGQQETQYF.

This chain links TRBV29-1 with TRBJ2-2; 7 nucleotides line up with TRBD1. This CDR3 has 13 amino acids. J gave up 2 bases and V 7 bases, and 4 bases lay outside the gene matches. CDR1 is SQVTM and CDR2 is ANQGSEA in the germline V gene. CDR3 sequence: CSGGQSNTGELFF. CDR3 DNA sequence: TGCAGCGGGGGACAGAGTAACACCGGGGAGCTGTTTTTT.

J is TRBJ2-2 and V is TRBV5-1; D is unclear. Per the germline V gene, CDR1 is SGHRS and CDR2 is YFSETQ. CDR3 length: 14 amino acids. Trimming shortened V by 4 bases and J by 4 bases, and 11 bases separated the two germline ends. The CDR3 region has the DNA TGCGCCAGCAGCCCCGGTTCCTCCACCGGGGAGCTGTTTTTT. Residues: CASSPGSSTGELFF.

The rearrangement links TRBV27 to TRBJ2-7; 7 bases map to TRBD2. J was trimmed by 5 bases and V by 6 bases; bases with no gene match: 13. CDR1 is MNHEY, CDR2 SMNVEV, per germline (reference sequence). CDR3 length equals 15 residues. The CDR3 protein is CASSSAASGLHEQYF. The CDR3 DNA reads as TGTGCCAGCAGCTCCGCGGCTAGCGGCCTCCACGAGCAGTACTTC.

Here the CDR3 reads CASSPRGGQNTGELFF. CDR3 coding DNA: TGTGCCAGCAGTCCTAGAGGAGGGCAGAACACCGGGGAGCTGTTTTTT. The V and J genes are TRBV27 and TRBJ2-2; TRBD2 is a possible D gene (6 bases). The CDR3 spans 16 residues. Trimming removed 5 bases at V and 1 base at J, with 14 bases between. CDR1 MNHEY and CDR2 SMNVEV come from the germline V gene (reference sequence).

The chain links TRBV6-5 to TRBJ2-2; unclear D gene. The V and J ends lost 6 bases and 0 bases respectively, with 8 bases between them. There are 14 residues in the CDR3. Germline CDR1 MNHEY, CDR2 SVGAGI. CDR3 region: CASRISANTGELFF. In DNA form, the CDR3 reads TGTGCCAGCAGGATATCAGCGAACACCGGGGAGCTGTTTTTT.

This clone was observed once. This chain links TRBV5-8 with TRBJ1-6; possibly TRBD1 for D (5 bases). Germline assignment: CDR1 SGHTS and CDR2 YDEGEE. Trimming shortened V by 4 bases and J by 0 bases, and 14 bases separated the two germline ends. This CDR3 is built from 17 residues. The CDR3 loop reads CASSPKTASSYNSPLHF. CDR3 sequence (DNA): TGTGCCAGCAGCCCAAAGACAGCTAGCTCCTATAATTCACCCCTCCACTTT.

This chain's CDR3 is CASSPHSGDQPQHF. DNA for the CDR3: TGTGCCAGCAGTCCGCACAGCGGAGATCAGCCCCAGCATTTT. V and J are TRBV28 and TRBJ1-5; D gene uncertain. Germline CDR1 reads MDHEN; CDR2 reads SYDVKM. There are 14 residues in the CDR3. V lost 5 bases, J lost 5 bases, and 13 bases lay in between.

This rearrangement joins TRBV27 to TRBJ2-7; D is perhaps TRBD2 (6 bases). Trimming took 2 bases from V and 3 from J, leaving 8 bases between them. This CDR3 region has 13 residues. Germline V CDR1 and CDR2: MNHEY, SMNVEV (reference sequence). The CDR3 loop is CASSLGRGYEQYF. For the CDR3, the DNA is TGTGCCAGCAGTTTAGGGCGGGGCTACGAGCAGTACTTC.

The V call is TRBV7-2, the J call TRBJ2-1; 10 nucleotides line up with TRBD2. After removal of 1 base from V and 3 bases from J, the junction contained 0 bases not matched to a gene. This CDR3 is 15 amino acids long. Germline V gene sequence: CDR1 SGHTA, CDR2 FQGNSA. CDR3 protein: CASSLGTSGYNEQFF. As DNA, the CDR3 is TGTGCCAGCAGCTTAGGGACTAGCGGCTACAATGAGCAGTTCTTC.

In its sample, this clone was seen once. CDR3: CASRKRITGKDKANEKLFF. CDR3 in DNA: TGTGCCAGCAGAAAACGCATTACAGGGAAAGATAAAGCTAATGAAAAACTGTTTTTT. This sequence joins TRBV5-8 and TRBJ1-4; perhaps TRBD1 as D (6 bases). CDR1 and CDR2 from the germline V gene are SGHTS and YDEGEE. With 5 bases removed from V and 3 bases from J, the gap between germline ends came to 26 bases. CDR3 size: 19 residues.

This chain connects TRBV6-5 to TRBJ2-1; tentative D call: TRBD2 (6 bases). This CDR3 has 15 residues. Trimming stripped 0 bases from V and 6 bases from J, with 12 bases between. Germline V gives CDR1 MNHEY, CDR2 SVGAGI. CDR3 nucleotide sequence: TGTGCCAGCAGTTACTCCGGGACTTCGGGCAATGAGCAGTTCTTC. Its protein product is CASSYSGTSGNEQFF.

This clone was detected once. V and J are TRBV28 and TRBJ2-1; 7 bases line up with TRBD2. Germline CDR1 and CDR2: MDHEN and SYDVKM. V dropped 5 bases and J dropped 0; count of bases not matched to a gene: 10. The CDR3 runs 17 residues. Here the CDR3 reads CASSGNLAESSYNEQFF. CDR3 coding DNA: TGTGCCAGCAGTGGGAACCTAGCGGAAAGCTCCTACAATGAGCAGTTCTTC.